This T cell receptor beta chain was captured by sequencing in a study of blood T cell repertoires in COVID-19 (dated by TCRdb to the early 2020s). About the investigation overall: Samples covering the acute and convalescent phases of COVID-19 were provided by collaborators in the United States, Italy and Spain. Deeply sampled blood TCRbeta repertoires from subjects exposed to, actively infected with, or recovered from COVID-19 were included in the dataset. HLA class I and class II types, where available, came from metadata supplied by the sample provider rather than from assay-based typing. The material from the prospective study consisted of cDNA or gDNA derived from T cells, B-cell-depleted T cells, or PBMCs. Samples were obtained from the ongoing ImmuneRACE study (first 160 participants) and from 1,254 subjects provided by 6 global collaborators. The sample metadata nearly always contained a de-identified subject ID, COVID-19 status, age in years and sex. A freely available public database, intended as a resource for researchers studying the immune response to SARS-CoV-2, is where the repertoires were released. Overall results and qualifications from the work: Clinical and demographic metadata were provided uncurated, with the amount varying by source and participant.

The immunoSEQ Assay, a bias-controlled multiplex PCR, was used to amplify TCRbeta CDR3 regions from genomic DNA. In the source study's methods: The number of nucleated cells in each sample was estimated from the amplification of reference gene primers within the assay. Sequence reads were collapsed and filtered to measure the absolute abundance of every unique TCRbeta CDR3 rearrangement. Productive Simpson clonality was computed per sample as the square root of Simpson's diversity index over productive rearrangements. This immuneACCESS table, as held by TCRdb, lists in-frame sequences with V and J called but not all clones. Of the missing ones, under half trace to an unresolved V gene in checked studies; the others have no known cause. That table furnishes V, J and clone size, whereas the DNA furnished D and trimming. The sample includes roughly 75,000 clones, with 75% to 90% observed a single time. Together, the top ten hold around 13% of the sample.

At one collaborating source in Seattle, patients were enrolled during active infection and were followed longitudinally through the course of disease. Collaborating institutions collected whole blood in K2EDTA tubes following their own protocols. Collaborator samples were shipped for TCRbeta analysis as frozen whole blood, isolated PBMCs, or DNA extracted from either sample type. A remark on this clone: Its antigen remains unidentified. The input lacks base qualities; no much larger clone sits a single base away.

The CDR3 runs 13 residues from the cysteine to the phenylalanine. The entry retains the CDR3 DNA only, 39 bases that are in frame from base 1. Deletion took 2 bases off V and 8 bases off J, with a span of 13 bases between the germline ends. The germline V gene encodes CDR1 SGHRS and CDR2 YFSETQ. The V and J segments used are TRBV5-1 and TRBJ1-2; there is no confident call for the D gene. The sequenced sample consisted of peripheral blood. The clonotype originates from a man over 45 with COVID-19, enrolled during active disease. The DNA is TGCGCCAGCAGCTTAAGGTTGGGAGAAGGCTACACCTTC. Its protein product is CASSLRLGEGYTF.